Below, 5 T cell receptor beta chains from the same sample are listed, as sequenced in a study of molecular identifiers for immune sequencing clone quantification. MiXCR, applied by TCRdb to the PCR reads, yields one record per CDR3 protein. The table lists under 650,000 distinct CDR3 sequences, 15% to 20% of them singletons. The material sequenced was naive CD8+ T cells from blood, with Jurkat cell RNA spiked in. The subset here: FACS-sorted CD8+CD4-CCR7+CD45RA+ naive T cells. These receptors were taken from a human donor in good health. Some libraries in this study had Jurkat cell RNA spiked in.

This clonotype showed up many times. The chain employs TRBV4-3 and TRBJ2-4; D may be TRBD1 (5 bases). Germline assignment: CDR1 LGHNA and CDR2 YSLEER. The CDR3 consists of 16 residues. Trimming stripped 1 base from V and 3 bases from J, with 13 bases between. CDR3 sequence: CASSQGSGLGKNIQYF. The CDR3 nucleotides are TGCGCCAGCAGCCAAGGGTCAGGGTTGGGCAAAAACATTCAGTACTTC.

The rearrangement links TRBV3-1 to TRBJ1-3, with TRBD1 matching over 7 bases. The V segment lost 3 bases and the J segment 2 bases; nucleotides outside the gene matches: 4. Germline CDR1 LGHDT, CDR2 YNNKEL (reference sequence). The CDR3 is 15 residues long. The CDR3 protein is CASSQITGAGNTIYF. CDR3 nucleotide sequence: TGTGCCAGCAGCCAGATAACAGGGGCTGGAAACACCATATATTTT.

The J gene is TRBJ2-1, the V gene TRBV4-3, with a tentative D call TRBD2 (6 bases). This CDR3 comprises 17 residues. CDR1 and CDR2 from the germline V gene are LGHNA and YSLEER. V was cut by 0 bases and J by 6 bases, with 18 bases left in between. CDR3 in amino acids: CASSQDFSAGPSNEQFF. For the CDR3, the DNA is TGCGCCAGCAGCCAAGATTTTTCCGCGGGACCAAGCAATGAGCAGTTCTTC.

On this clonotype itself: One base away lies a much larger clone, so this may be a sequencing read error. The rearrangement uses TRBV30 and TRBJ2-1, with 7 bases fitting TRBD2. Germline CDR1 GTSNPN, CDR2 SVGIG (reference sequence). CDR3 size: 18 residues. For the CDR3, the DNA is TGTGCCTGGAGTGTACTAAGAGGCGGGAGTGTCTCCTACAATGAGCAGCTCTTC. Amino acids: CAWSVLRGGSVSYNEQLF.

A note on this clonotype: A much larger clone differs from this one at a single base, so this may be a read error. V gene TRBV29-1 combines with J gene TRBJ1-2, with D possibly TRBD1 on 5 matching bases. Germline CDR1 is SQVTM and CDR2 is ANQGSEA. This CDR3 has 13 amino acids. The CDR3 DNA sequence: TGCAGCATTGATAGGGGTATCGACTATGGCTACACCTTC. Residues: CSIDRGIDYGYTF.